The entry that follows covers one T cell receptor (beta chain) sequence. What it binds is not known. Repertoires were generated with immunoSEQ multiplex PCR, while TCRdb's copy carries only in-frame clones and drops some. This table has more than 2,000,000 clones, around nine tenths appearing once. The data derive from a study of shared clonotypes between healthy human individuals. Across the study: Donors consisted of two women and three men between 18 and 49. Each donor's CD4 naive and CD4 memory cells filled three plates apiece, CD8 naive two, and CD8 memory one. The study's findings and limits: Several donors showed sharing of approximately 5% of naive CD4 clonotypes.

This CDR3 has 11 amino acids. The V and J ends lost 5 bases and 8 bases respectively, with 10 bases between them. The V gene's germline CDR1 is SGHRS and CDR2 YFSETQ. The material sequenced was naive CD4+ T cells sorted from blood. Subset: CD45RA+ positively selected. The chain uses TRBV5-1 and TRBJ1-1, with D possibly TRBD1 on 6 matching bases. This sequence was found in a man in his late teens or twenties in good health. CDR3 protein: CASSKDREAFF. In DNA, the CDR3 is TGCGCCAGCAGTAAGGACAGAGAAGCTTTCTTT.